A selection of T cell receptor beta chains follows, all from one sample in a study of response to subunit inactivated influenza vaccine. TCRdb itself ran the RT-PCR reads through MiXCR, one entry per CDR3 protein. The sample records approximately 310,000 distinct CDR3 sequences, around a fifth being singletons. Sample: PBMCs from blood, taken less than 22 months after vaccination. The receptors here all came from a man between 50 and 75 years old who received an inactivated influenza vaccine. CDR3s include the opening cysteine and the closing phenylalanine or tryptophan. The D gene is left open where the match is weak. Size is stated for part of the rows, as once, few or many counts, or as a class when the clone is expanded.

TRBV6-1	17	.	TRBJ2-6	.	CASSENRGGAGANVLTF	TGTGCCAGCAGTGAGAACCGGGGCGGGGCTGGGGCCAACGTCCTGACTTTC
TRBV9	17	.	TRBJ2-7	TRBD1	CASSARHSGTGFDVQYF	TGTGCCAGCAGCGCACGACATTCCGGGACAGGGTTTGACGTGCAGTACTTC
TRBV27	13	.	TRBJ1-2	TRBD1	CASSIRQGVGYTF	TGTGCCAGCAGTATAAGACAGGGAGTAGGCTACACCTTC
TRBV27	15	many	TRBJ1-5	.	CASSLRLSGDQPQHF	TGTGCCAGCAGTTTAAGGTTATCGGGGGATCAGCCCCAGCATTTT
TRBV7-8	13	.	TRBJ2-7	.	CASSLEALHEQYF	TGTGCCAGCAGCTTAGAGGCGCTCCACGAGCAGTACTTC
TRBV5-1	16	many	TRBJ2-2	TRBD2	CASSLMRERMDGELFF	TGCGCCAGCAGCTTGATGCGGGAGCGAATGGACGGGGAGCTGTTTTTT
TRBV6-1	14	few	TRBJ1-4	TRBD1	CASRGQAVHEKLFF	TGTGCCAGCAGGGGACAGGCTGTTCATGAAAAACTGTTTTTT
TRBV3-1	14	few	TRBJ2-5	TRBD2	CASSQAVRGETQYF	TGTGCCAGCAGCCAAGCTGTGCGGGGGGAGACCCAGTACTTC
TRBV18	13	many	TRBJ1-1	.	CASSPGQNTEAFF	TGTGCCAGCTCCCCCGGACAGAACACTGAAGCTTTCTTT
TRBV5-1	15	.	TRBJ2-2	.	CASSLMGARTGELFF	TGCGCCAGCAGCTTAATGGGGGCACGGACCGGGGAGCTGTTTTTT
TRBV19	14	.	TRBJ2-1	.	CASTPGVVSQEQFF	TGTGCCAGTACCCCGGGGGTAGTTTCACAGGAGCAGTTCTTC
TRBV24-1	15	few	TRBJ2-7	TRBD1	CATSETGTGGNEQYF	TGTGCCACCAGTGAAACCGGGACAGGGGGGAACGAGCAGTACTTC
TRBV7-9	14	few	TRBJ1-2	TRBD1	CASSFHNRGYGYTF	TGTGCCAGCAGCTTTCACAACAGGGGCTATGGCTACACCTTC
TRBV3-1	13	.	TRBJ2-1	.	CASSHSGGVEQFF	TGTGCCAGCAGCCATAGTGGTGGGGTTGAGCAGTTCTTC
TRBV12-3/TRBV12-4	15	.	TRBJ2-1	TRBD2	CASRLTSGSYNEQFF	TGTGCCAGCAGGTTAACTAGCGGGTCTTACAATGAGCAGTTCTTC